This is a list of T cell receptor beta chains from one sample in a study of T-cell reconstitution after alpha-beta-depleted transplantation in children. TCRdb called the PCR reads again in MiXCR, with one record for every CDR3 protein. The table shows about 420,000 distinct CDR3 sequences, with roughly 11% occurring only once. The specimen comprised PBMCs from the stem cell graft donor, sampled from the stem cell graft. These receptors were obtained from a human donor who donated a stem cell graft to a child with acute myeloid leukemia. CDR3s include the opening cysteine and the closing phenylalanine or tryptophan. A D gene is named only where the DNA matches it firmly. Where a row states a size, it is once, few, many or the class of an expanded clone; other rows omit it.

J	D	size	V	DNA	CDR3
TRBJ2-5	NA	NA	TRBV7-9	TGTGCCAGCAGCTCTAACCAACGGGGGTTCCAAGAGACCCAGTACTTC	CASSSNQRGFQETQYF
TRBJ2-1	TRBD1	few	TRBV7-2	TGTGCCAGCAGGGACAGGAGCTCCTACAATGAGCAGTTCTTC	CASRDRSSYNEQFF
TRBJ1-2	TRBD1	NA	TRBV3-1	TGTGCCAGCAAAAACATCGCCAGGGGGGTTGGCTACACCTTC	CASKNIARGVGYTF
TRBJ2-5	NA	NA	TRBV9	TGTGCCAGCACCGGAGTGGGTGGGGAGACCCAGTACTTC	CASTGVGGETQYF
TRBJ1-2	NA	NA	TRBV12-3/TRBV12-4	TGTGCCAGCAGCTACCTGCAGGGTGGTGGCTACACCTTC	CASSYLQGGGYTF
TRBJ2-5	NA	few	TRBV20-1	TGCAGTGCTAGAGATTACCAAAAAGAGACCCAGTACTTC	CSARDYQKETQYF
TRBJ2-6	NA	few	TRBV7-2	TGTGCCAGCAGCACTAGGGGGAGGGCCTCTGGGGCCAACGTCCTGACTTTC	CASSTRGRASGANVLTF
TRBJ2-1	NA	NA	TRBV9	TGTGCCAGCAGCGTAGGGGGTCCATCCTACAATGAGCAGTTCTTC	CASSVGGPSYNEQFF
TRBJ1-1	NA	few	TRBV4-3	TGCGCCAGCAGCCAAGCGACGAACACTGAAGCTTTCTTT	CASSQATNTEAFF
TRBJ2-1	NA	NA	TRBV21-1	TGTGCCAGCAGCAAAGAGGCCGAAGCGAACGGGCCTCCAGGTAGCTATGAGCAGTTCTTC	CASSKEAEANGPPGSYEQFF